These 29 T cell receptor beta chains originate from one sample sequenced in a study of blood T cells in healthy people across ages. A sample-barcoded 5' primer and a J-beta primer mix were used in a second PCR of about 7 to 12 cycles. TCRdb analysed the 5' RACE reads with MiXCR anew, one entry per CDR3 protein. The table has about 640,000 distinct CDR3 sequences, 58% seen once. The sequencing input was blood. These TCRs come from a man aged 55 to 70 in good health.

V gene TRBV5-1 combines with J gene TRBJ1-2; D is uncertain. Germline V CDR1 and CDR2: SGHRS, YFSETQ. Trimming left V 0 bases short and J 4 bases short, with 7 bases between. This CDR3 comprises 13 residues. The DNA of the CDR3 is TGCGCCAGCAGCTTGGAGGCAGCCTATGGCTACACCTTC. Residues: CASSLEAAYGYTF.

This clonotype was seen a handful of times. The chain joins TRBV10-1 to TRBJ2-1, with a weak D call TRBD2 (5 bases). Germline loops: CDR1 WNHNN, CDR2 SYGVQD (reference sequence). The CDR3 consists of 12 residues. Trimming left V 3 bases short and J 11 bases short, with 11 bases between. The CDR3 protein is CASSDPGEQQFF. CDR3 in DNA: TGCGCCAGCAGTGACCCCGGGGAACAGCAGTTCTTC.

The chain employs TRBV10-3 and TRBJ2-1, with 13 bases matching TRBD2. The end of the DNA aligns better with TRBJ2-7, so the J call may be wrong. This CDR3 region has 19 residues. Germline V gene lookup returns CDR1 ENHRY and CDR2 SYGVKD. The CDR3 reads CAISPQTSGGLSSYNEQYF. CDR3 coding DNA: TGTGCCATCAGTCCCCAGACTAGCGGGGGGCTCAGCTCCTACAATGAGCAGTACTTC.

The chain has TRBV6-5 and TRBJ2-5, with 8 bases identical to TRBD1. J gave up 1 base and V 2 bases, and 0 bases lay outside the gene matches. The CDR3 loop spans 14 amino acids. Germline CDR1 and CDR2: MNHEY and SVGAGI. CDR3 in amino acids: CASSYGTGQETQYF. For the CDR3, the DNA is TGTGCCAGCAGTTACGGGACAGGCCAAGAGACCCAGTACTTC.

The chain recombines TRBV12-3 or TRBV12-4 with TRBJ1-1; the D is unclear. The CDR3 sequence is 14 residues long. V was shortened by 3 bases and J by 0 bases, with 8 bases between the two germline ends. CDR3 DNA sequence: TGTGCCAGCAGTTTTACGGGAATGAACACTGAAGCTTTCTTT. Its translation is CASSFTGMNTEAFF.

The V gene is TRBV6-2 or TRBV6-3, the J gene TRBJ2-5, with 8 nucleotides matching TRBD2. In germline, CDR1 is MNHEY, CDR2 SVGEGT. This CDR3 comprises 16 residues. The V segment lost 7 bases and the J segment 11 bases; nucleotides outside the gene matches: 21. As DNA, the CDR3 is TGTGCCAGCACCTCGGGAGGGACCAGCTCCTACAATGAGCAGTACTTC. Translating it yields CASTSGGTSSYNEQYF.

This clonotype was seen more than once but under ten times. The CDR3 DNA reads as TGTGCCAGCAGCCAAGATGAAGGGGTCCTCTATGGCTACACCTTC. It is translated as CASSQDEGVLYGYTF. The chain carries TRBV4-2 and TRBJ1-2; TRBD1 might be the D (5 bases). The CDR3 loop spans 15 amino acids. From germline, CDR1 is LGHNA and CDR2 YNFKEQ. The V end lost 0 bases, the J end lost 4 bases, and 12 bases lay between the germline ends.

This chain links TRBV29-1 with TRBJ2-2; 8 bases fit TRBD1. Trimming cost V 4 bases and J 1 base; bases outside gene matches: 2. Germline V gene data show CDR1 as SQVTM and CDR2 as ANQGSEA. The CDR3 is made up of 14 amino acids. The CDR3 reads CSVGGTGNTGELFF. The CDR3 region has the DNA TGCAGCGTTGGGGGGACAGGGAACACCGGGGAGCTGTTTTTT.

V usage is TRBV3-1 and J usage is TRBJ2-1; a possible D gene is TRBD2 (5 bases). Per germline, CDR1 LGHDT and CDR2 YNNKEL (reference sequence). Trimming pared 3 bases from V and 9 bases from J, leaving 12 bases between. The CDR3 has 13 residues. The CDR3 region has the DNA TGTGCCAGCAGCCACGCTAGCCTGGGTGAGCAGTTCTTC. It is translated as CASSHASLGEQFF.

The rearrangement uses TRBV11-2 and TRBJ2-5; TRBD1 agrees at 7 bases. The length of the CDR3 is 17 residues. Germline V CDR1 and CDR2: SGHAT, FQNNGV. With V trimmed by 1 base and J by 11 bases, 19 bases remained unmatched. The CDR3 region is CASSLGPQTGPVNVQYF. The CDR3 DNA is TGTGCCAGCAGCTTAGGGCCCCAGACAGGGCCTGTGAATGTGCAGTACTTC.

The chain couples TRBV28 to TRBJ2-5; 8 positions match TRBD2. The CDR3 spans 15 residues. Losses at the gene ends were 8 bases for V and 4 bases for J; bases not matched to a gene: 12. Germline lookup yields CDR1 MDHEN and CDR2 SYDVKM. This CDR3 reads CASATPGGRVETQYF. CDR3 DNA: TGTGCCAGCGCAACTCCGGGGGGGCGGGTAGAGACCCAGTACTTC.

This rearrangement joins TRBV20-1 to TRBJ2-3; maybe TRBD2 (5 bases). Germline CDR1 is DFQATT and CDR2 is SNEGSKA (reference sequence). CDR3 size: 14 residues. V lost 5 bases and J 0 bases, leaving 12 bases between the germline ends. CDR3 protein: CSAPGGLSTDTQYF. CDR3 nucleotides: TGCAGTGCTCCGGGCGGACTCAGCACAGATACGCAGTATTTT.

The J gene is TRBJ1-6, the V gene TRBV4-1; TRBD1 aligns across 11 bases. The germline V gene encodes CDR1 MGHRA and CDR2 YSYEKL. This CDR3 is built from 18 residues. V shed 5 bases, J shed 0 bases, and the junction held 6 bases outside the gene matches. As DNA, the CDR3 is TGCGCCAGCAGCTACGGGACAGGGGGGTACTCCTATAATTCACCCCTCCACTTT. Translating gives CASSYGTGGYSYNSPLHF.

The chain recombines TRBV28 with TRBJ1-2; 8 bases are shared with TRBD1. Losses at the gene ends were 8 bases for V and 4 bases for J; bases not matched to a gene: 9. This CDR3 is 14 amino acids long. CDR1 and CDR2 from the germline V gene are MDHEN and SYDVKM. The CDR3 DNA sequence: TGTGCCAGCGAAACAGGGGGAGGACCCTATGGCTACACCTTC. Amino acids: CASETGGGPYGYTF.

This chain joins TRBV2 and TRBJ2-5; TRBD1 is a possible D gene (8 bases). Trimming left V 8 bases short and J 5 bases short, with 15 bases between. Germline assignment: CDR1 SNHLY and CDR2 FYNNEI. The CDR3 runs to 13 residues. In DNA form, the CDR3 reads TGTGCCAGCCGGACAGGGCGGGAGGAGACCCAGTACTTC. Amino acids: CASRTGREETQYF.

As concerns this clonotype: A junction boundary mismatches the germline segment, possibly from a read error. V gene TRBV29-1 combines with J gene TRBJ2-1; TRBD2 matches at 9 bases. The CDR3 runs 17 residues. Germline loops: CDR1 SQVTM, CDR2 ANQGSEA. DNA for the CDR3: TGCAGCGCTGAAGATTGGCAGCGGGAGGCTTCCTACAATGAGCAGTTCTTC. Protein product: CSAEDWQREASYNEQFF.

The V call is TRBV29-1, the J call TRBJ1-4; the match to TRBD1 covers 9 bases. The germline CDR1 and CDR2 sequences are SQVTM and ANQGSEA. This CDR3 has 13 residues. J gave up 5 bases and V 3 bases, and 1 base lay outside the gene matches. The CDR3 here is CSVETGGNEKLFF. The CDR3 region has the DNA TGCAGCGTTGAGACAGGGGGAAATGAAAAACTGTTTTTT.

This clonotype was observed once. A much larger clone lies a single base off, so this may be a read error. The chain employs TRBV20-1 and TRBJ2-7; 7 bases line up with TRBD2. V was clipped by 5 bases and J by 3 bases; unmatched bases: 10. This CDR3 spans 14 amino acids. CDR1 and CDR2 from the germline V gene are DFQATT and SNEGSKA (reference sequence). CDR3 protein: CSALPGRGDYEQYF. As DNA, the CDR3 is TGCAGTGCTCTGCCGGGACGGGGGGACTACGAGCAGTACTTC.

This clonotype was picked up a small number of times. CDR3 region: CAISESRTGNEAFF. CDR3 sequence (DNA): TGTGCCATCAGTGAGTCGAGGACAGGGAATGAAGCTTTCTTT. The V gene is TRBV10-3, the J gene TRBJ1-1; 8 nucleotides line up with TRBD1. The ends lost 0 bases at V and 7 bases at J; junction bases unmatched: 4. CDR3 length equals 14 residues. CDR1 and CDR2 (germline): ENHRY, SYGVKD.

The J gene is TRBJ2-1, the V gene TRBV6-1; D remains unclear. V was trimmed by 1 base and J by 9 bases, leaving 16 bases between them. The germline gives CDR1 MNHNS, CDR2 SASEGT. The CDR3 runs to 15 residues. Here the CDR3 reads CASSEVEVRGSEQFF. The CDR3 region has the DNA TGTGCCAGCAGTGAAGTCGAGGTACGCGGATCTGAGCAGTTCTTC.

CDR3 amino acids: CAIRGTGGIGQETQYF. The DNA for the CDR3 is TGTGCCATCAGGGGGACAGGGGGCATCGGCCAAGAGACCCAGTACTTC. The chain links TRBV10-3 to TRBJ2-5; 12 positions agree with TRBD1. V trimming: 6 bases; J trimming: 1 base; junction bases outside the gene matches: 6. This CDR3 has 16 residues. The germline gives CDR1 ENHRY, CDR2 SYGVKD.

This clonotype occurred a few times. The chain has TRBV28 and TRBJ2-5; D tentatively fits TRBD1 or TRBD2 (5 bases each). V was shortened by 4 bases and J by 2 bases, with 8 bases between the two germline ends. Germline CDR1 reads MDHEN; CDR2 reads SYDVKM. CDR3 size: 13 residues. CDR3 coding DNA: TGTGCCAGCAGTTACGGGGCGCAAGAGACCCAGTACTTC. This gives the protein CASSYGAQETQYF.

The chain joins TRBV6-6 to TRBJ1-1, with 7 bases aligning to TRBD1. This CDR3 contains 14 residues. V was clipped by 0 bases and J by 5 bases; unmatched bases: 3. In germline, CDR1 is MNHNY, CDR2 SVGAGI (reference sequence). Here the CDR3 DNA reads TGTGCCAGCAGTTACTCCCAGGGGGGGACTGAAGCTTTCTTT. This sequence encodes CASSYSQGGTEAFF.

The J gene is TRBJ2-7, the V gene TRBV12-3 or TRBV12-4, with unresolved D. This CDR3 spans 12 amino acids. V was clipped by 3 bases and J by 5 bases, with 8 bases between them. The CDR3 reads CASSFLRDEQYF. CDR3 coding DNA: TGTGCCAGCAGTTTCTTACGGGACGAGCAGTACTTC.

This clonotype was picked up a small number of times. CDR3 DNA: TGTGCCAGCAGCCCCGACAGGGGTAATGAAAAACTGTTTTTT. Translation gives CASSPDRGNEKLFF. This chain joins TRBV12-3 or TRBV12-4 and TRBJ1-4, with 8 bases fitting TRBD1. V lost 6 bases to trimming and J lost 4 bases; unmatched junction nucleotides: 4. This CDR3 is built from 14 residues.

The V call is TRBV2, the J call TRBJ1-2; 8 bases align to TRBD1. V dropped 6 bases and J dropped 8; count of bases not matched to a gene: 11. The length of the CDR3 is 14 residues. Germline CDR1 SNHLY, CDR2 FYNNEI. CDR3 loop: CASRKGQADMGYTF. The DNA of the CDR3 is TGTGCCAGCAGGAAGGGACAGGCTGACATGGGCTACACCTTC.

The genes are TRBV7-8 and TRBJ2-5, with a tentative D call TRBD2 (5 bases). The germline CDR1 and CDR2 sequences are SGHVS and FQNEAQ. This CDR3 is 13 amino acids long. V lost 4 bases, J lost 6 bases, and 12 bases lay in between. CDR3 in DNA: TGTGCCAGCAGCTCCTCCCCGGGGAAGACCCAGTACTTC. It codes for CASSSSPGKTQYF.

V is TRBV7-9 and J is TRBJ2-1; no clear D. Germline-derived CDR1 and CDR2 are SEHNR and FQNEAQ (reference sequence). CDR3 length equals 13 residues. With 0 bases removed from V and 10 bases from J, the gap between germline ends came to 10 bases. The CDR3 DNA reads TGTGCCAGCAGCTTAGCGGGGTCAGAAGAGCAGTTCTTC. This gives the protein CASSLAGSEEQFF.

The chain is built from TRBV7-9 and TRBJ1-2, with 9 bases that match TRBD1. From germline, CDR1 is SEHNR and CDR2 FQNEAQ (reference sequence). The CDR3 contains 13 residues. V gave up 5 bases and J gave up 7 bases; unmatched junction bases: 5. Here the CDR3 DNA reads TGTGCCAGCAGCGCCGGGACAGGGCTTGGCTACACCTTC. This encodes CASSAGTGLGYTF.